This TCR beta chain emerged from a study of shared T cell receptors in the human thymus. Clones were sequenced by immunoSEQ multiplex PCR, and TCRdb holds only the in-frame ones, with some missing. Among over 650,000 clones listed, approximately 89% were seen once. V was pared by 2 bases and J by 6 bases, with 14 bases of the junction left unmatched. Germline V gives CDR1 KGHSH, CDR2 LQKENI. CDR3 length equals 17 residues. In addition, the sample was reused for a study of human thymus T cells.

This clonotype originated in a boy in the first two years of life with a congenital heart defect. Material: thymocytes. The chain has TRBV18 and TRBJ1-2, with TRBD1 identical over 8 bases. CDR3 amino acids: CASSPKSSPGGADGYTF. CDR3 nucleotide sequence: TGTGCCAGCTCACCAAAATCGTCGCCAGGGGGCGCGGATGGCTACACCTTC.